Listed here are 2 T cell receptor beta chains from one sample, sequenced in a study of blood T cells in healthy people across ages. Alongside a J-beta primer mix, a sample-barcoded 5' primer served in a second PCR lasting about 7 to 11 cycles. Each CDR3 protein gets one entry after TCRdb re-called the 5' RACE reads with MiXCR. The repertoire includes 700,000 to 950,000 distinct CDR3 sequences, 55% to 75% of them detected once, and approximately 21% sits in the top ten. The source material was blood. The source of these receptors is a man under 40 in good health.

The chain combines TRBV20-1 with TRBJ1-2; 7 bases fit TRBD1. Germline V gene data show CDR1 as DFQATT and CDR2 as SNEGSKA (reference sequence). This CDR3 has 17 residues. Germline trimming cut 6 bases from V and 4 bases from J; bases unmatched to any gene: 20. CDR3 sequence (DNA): TGCAGTGCAAAAGCCCGGGACAGCAAAAGAGCCTTCTATGGCTACACCTTC. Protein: CSAKARDSKRAFYGYTF.

The CDR3 region has the DNA TGCAGTTCCGGGACCACCCGTTTCAATGAGCAGTTCTTC. It is translated as CSSGTTRFNEQFF. The chain has TRBV20-1 and TRBJ2-1; D possibly matches TRBD1 or TRBD2 (5 bases each). V lost 8 bases to trimming and J lost 6 bases, with 17 bases between them. CDR3 length: 13 amino acids. The germline V gene encodes CDR1 DFQATT and CDR2 SNEGSKA (reference sequence).